The 19 T cell receptor beta chains presented below share a single source sample, sequenced in a study of blood T cell repertoires in COVID-19. Here immunoSEQ multiplex PCR was the method, and the copy in TCRdb shows in-frame clones only, minus some. The sample comprises about 130,000 clones, roughly 90% of which are singletons, and less than 5% rests with the top ten. Source material: peripheral blood. The receptors originated from a man in his 60s with COVID-19, enrolled during active disease.

This rearrangement joins TRBV4-2 to TRBJ1-2, with 7 bases matching TRBD1. Germline trimming cut 3 bases from V and 3 bases from J; bases unmatched to any gene: 4. In germline, CDR1 is LGHNA, CDR2 YNFKEQ. The CDR3 consists of 14 residues. CDR3 bases: TGTGCCAGCAGCCATACAGGGGCCGACTATGGCTACACCTTC. Its translation is CASSHTGADYGYTF.

The J gene is TRBJ1-2, the V gene TRBV27; 9 bases map to TRBD1. The CDR3 is 13 residues long. In germline, CDR1 is MNHEY, CDR2 SMNVEV (reference sequence). V trimming: 1 base; J trimming: 13 bases; junction bases outside the gene matches: 7. CDR3 bases: TGTGCCAGCAGTTTATATATCAGGGACAGGGCCACCTTC. It codes for CASSLYIRDRATF.

The V gene is TRBV10-2, the J gene TRBJ2-5, with no clear D. The CDR3 has 11 residues. V was clipped by 5 bases and J by 5 bases, with 6 bases between them. Germline CDR1 reads WSHSY; CDR2 reads SAAADI. The CDR3 is CASSPGETQYF. CDR3 in DNA: TGCGCCAGCAGTCCCGGGGAGACCCAGTACTTC.

This clone was seen just once. The V gene is TRBV9, the J gene TRBJ2-7; 9 nucleotides align to TRBD1. V lost 4 bases and J lost 5; bases outside the gene matches: 7. Looked up from germline, CDR1 is SGDLS and CDR2 is YYNGEE. The CDR3 is 14 residues long. This CDR3 reads CASSPGQGLDEQYF. CDR3 in DNA: TGTGCCAGCAGCCCGGGACAGGGCCTCGACGAGCAGTACTTC.

The chain is built from TRBV9 and TRBJ2-1; 11 bases are shared with TRBD2. The CDR3 is 15 residues long. From germline, CDR1 is SGDLS and CDR2 YYNGEE. The ends lost 0 bases at V and 10 bases at J; junction bases unmatched: 6. The CDR3 sequence is CASSVVAGGPLEQFF. DNA for the CDR3: TGTGCCAGCAGCGTAGTAGCGGGAGGGCCTTTGGAGCAGTTCTTC. Filled out from reference TRBV9 and TRBJ2-1, the complete variable domain reads DSGVTQTPKHLITATGQRVTLRCSPRSGDLSVYWYQQSLDQGLQFLIQYYNGEERAKGNILERFSAQQFPDLHSELNLSSLELGDSALYFCASSVVAGGPLEQFFGPGTRLTVL.

About this clone itself: This same CDR3 is encoded by further DNA sequences in the sample. The J gene is TRBJ1-1, the V gene TRBV19; 7 nucleotides line up with TRBD1. The CDR3 length is 14 residues. After removal of 5 bases from V and 5 bases from J, the junction contained 8 bases not matched to a gene. From germline, CDR1 is LNHDA and CDR2 SQIVND (reference sequence). The CDR3 DNA is TGTGCCAGTAGTCTTACAGGGGATGGGACTGAAGCTTTCTTT. Protein: CASSLTGDGTEAFF.

The chain links TRBV5-1 to TRBJ1-4; 9 nucleotides line up with TRBD1. Losses at the gene ends were 7 bases for V and 3 bases for J; bases not matched to a gene: 13. The CDR3 is made up of 17 amino acids. Germline values: CDR1 SGHRS, CDR2 YFSETQ. CDR3 region: CASWGDRVASANEKLFF. The DNA for the CDR3 is TGCGCCAGCTGGGGGGACAGGGTCGCCTCTGCTAATGAAAAACTGTTTTTT.

This clone was recorded once. The chain uses TRBV11-3 and TRBJ2-1; 10 nucleotides line up with TRBD2. Germline V gives CDR1 SGHNT, CDR2 YENEEA. The V gene end was trimmed by 2 bases and the J gene end by 0 bases; junction bases not matched to a gene: 4. CDR3 size: 17 residues. The CDR3 loop reads CASSLLAGGSSYNEQFF. In nucleotides, the CDR3 is TGTGCCAGCAGCTTATTAGCGGGAGGAAGCTCCTACAATGAGCAGTTCTTC.

This clone was seen a single time. The rearrangement uses TRBV19 and TRBJ2-4, with TRBD1 as a possible D gene (5 bases). The CDR3 length is 12 residues. Germline V gene data show CDR1 as LNHDA and CDR2 as SQIVND (reference sequence). Trimming pared 5 bases from V and 6 bases from J, leaving 8 bases between. For the CDR3, the DNA is TGTGCCAGTAGTCCAGACAGAAACATTCAGTACTTC. It yields the protein CASSPDRNIQYF.

The V call is TRBV19, the J call TRBJ1-1; D is ambiguous. The CDR3 runs 12 residues. Germline CDR1 reads LNHDA; CDR2 reads SQIVND (reference sequence). The V and J ends lost 6 bases and 4 bases respectively, with 9 bases between them. The CDR3 loop reads CASRWAGTEAFF. CDR3 DNA sequence: TGTGCCAGTAGGTGGGCGGGCACTGAAGCTTTCTTT.

CDR3 protein: CASSQDRDTTSGNYNEQFF. The CDR3 DNA is TGTGCCAGCAGCCAAGATCGCGACACTACTAGCGGGAACTACAATGAGCAGTTCTTC. The genes are TRBV3-1 (or the pseudogene TRBV3-2) and TRBJ2-1, with TRBD2 matching over 10 bases. Germline values: CDR1 LGHDT, CDR2 YNNKEL (reference sequence). This CDR3 contains 19 residues. V lost 0 bases to trimming and J lost 3 bases; unmatched junction nucleotides: 11.

The rearrangement uses TRBV5-6 and TRBJ1-6, with TRBD1 matching over 10 bases. Germline V gene data show CDR1 as SGHDT and CDR2 as YYEEEE. This CDR3 region has 16 residues. V lost 4 bases to trimming and J lost 5 bases; unmatched junction nucleotides: 6. CDR3 sequence (DNA): TGTGCCAGCAGCCTCGACAGGGGGCAGGATAATTCACCCCTCCACTTT. It specifies CASSLDRGQDNSPLHF.

The chain couples TRBV30 to TRBJ2-2; 7 bases match TRBD2. The CDR3 runs to 17 residues. V trimming: 2 bases; J trimming: 2 bases; junction bases outside the gene matches: 11. The V gene's germline CDR1 is GTSNPN and CDR2 SVGIG (reference sequence). The chain's CDR3 is CAWSLGGSGLNTGELFF. As DNA, the CDR3 is TGTGCCTGGAGTCTGGGGGGGAGCGGGCTCAACACCGGGGAGCTGTTTTTT. Filled out from reference TRBV30 and TRBJ2-2, the complete variable domain reads SQTIHQWPATLVQPVGSPLSLECTVEGTSNPNLYWYRQAAGRGLQLLFYSVGIGQISSEVPQNLSASRPQDRQFILSSKKLLLSDSGFYLCAWSLGGSGLNTGELFFGEGSRLTVL.

This clone was observed once. The chain carries TRBV5-8 and TRBJ2-1, with TRBD2 matching 9 bases. Trimming took 5 bases from V and 3 from J; bases not matched to a gene: 12. This CDR3 has 17 residues. Germline-derived CDR1 and CDR2 are SGHTS and YDEGEE. The DNA for the CDR3 is TGTGCCAGCAGGATGGCGGCTAGCGGGGATTTCTACAATGAGCAGTTCTTC. Residues: CASRMAASGDFYNEQFF.

This sequence joins TRBV29-1 and TRBJ2-5, with 10 nucleotides matching TRBD1. Losses at the gene ends were 6 bases for V and 5 bases for J; bases not matched to a gene: 15. The CDR3 has 16 residues. The germline gives CDR1 SQVTM, CDR2 ANQGSEA. The CDR3 region is CSVAGTGALDVETQYF. Here the CDR3 DNA reads TGCAGCGTCGCCGGGACAGGGGCCCTGGATGTCGAGACCCAGTACTTC.

The chain recombines TRBV28 with TRBJ1-4, with 7 bases fitting TRBD1. Germline lookup yields CDR1 MDHEN and CDR2 SYDVKM. The CDR3 length is 15 residues. The junction had 6 bases not matched to a gene; V was cut back by 2 bases and J by 6 bases. DNA of the CDR3: TGTGCCAGCAGTTTAACAGGGGTTTTGGATGAAAAACTGTTTTTT. Amino acids: CASSLTGVLDEKLFF.

The chain combines TRBV7-8 with TRBJ1-5; 8 bases align to TRBD1. Unmatched junction bases numbered 8, after V lost 6 bases and J lost 1 base. Germline loops: CDR1 SGHVS, CDR2 FQNEAQ. The CDR3 runs 16 residues. The CDR3 nucleotides are TGTGCCAGCAGGTTGACAGGGGTGGAGAGCAATCAGCCCCAGCATTTT. As protein: CASRLTGVESNQPQHF.

CDR3 in amino acids: CASSPILADSYEQYF. CDR3 in DNA: TGTGCCAGCTCACCAATACTAGCGGACTCCTACGAGCAGTACTTC. The genes are TRBV18 and TRBJ2-7, with 8 bases lining up with TRBD2. This CDR3 is 15 amino acids long. Trimming at V came to 2 bases and at J to 0 bases, leaving 3 bases not matched to a gene. The germline V gene has CDR1 KGHSH and CDR2 LQKENI.

This chain connects TRBV7-2 to TRBJ1-5; 7 nucleotides line up with TRBD1. There are 15 residues in the CDR3. V lost 5 bases, J lost 0 bases, and 4 bases stayed unmatched. In germline, CDR1 is SGHTA, CDR2 FQGNSA. This CDR3 reads CASSRTGYSNQPQHF. The CDR3 region has the DNA TGTGCCAGCAGCAGGACAGGATATAGCAATCAGCCCCAGCATTTT.